These 20 T cell receptor beta chains were all obtained from the same sample, sequenced in a study of T cells after yellow fever vaccination. MiXCR, run by TCRdb on the 5' RACE reads, gives a single entry per CDR3 protein. The table has some 320,000 distinct CDR3 sequences, 9.5% to 12% seen once. This specimen consisted of CD4+ T cells sorted from PBMCs, obtained 45 days after the yellow fever booster vaccination. All receptors come from a man in his late teens or twenties who received the YFV17D yellow fever vaccine.

Many counts were recorded for this clonotype. The V call is TRBV14, the J call TRBJ1-5; TRBD1 agrees at 7 bases. Germline V gene lookup returns CDR1 SGHDN and CDR2 FVKESK. The CDR3 extends over 17 amino acids. Trimming cost V 5 bases and J 0 bases; bases outside gene matches: 10. CDR3 amino acids: CASSEGAGMNSNQPQHF. CDR3 DNA sequence: TGTGCCAGCAGCGAGGGGGCCGGTATGAATAGCAATCAGCCCCAGCATTTT.

The J gene is TRBJ2-5, the V gene TRBV11-1; possible D gene TRBD1, 6 bases. The CDR3 has 13 residues. Looked up from germline, CDR1 is SGHAT and CDR2 is FQDESV (reference sequence). Trimming shortened V by 5 bases and J by 4 bases, and 11 bases separated the two germline ends. In DNA, the CDR3 is TGTGCCAGCAGCACCAGGGGCCTAGAGACCCAGTACTTC. It encodes CASSTRGLETQYF.

This chain connects TRBV7-9 to TRBJ1-1; D not resolved. CDR1 SEHNR and CDR2 FQNEAQ come from the germline V gene (reference sequence). V lost 5 bases, J lost 6 bases, and 10 bases lay in between. The CDR3 loop spans 12 amino acids. The CDR3 nucleotides are TGTGCCAGCAGCCCGGGCCTACCTGAAGCTTTCTTT. Its translation: CASSPGLPEAFF.

The table lists this clonotype with many counts. CDR3 bases: TGCGCCAGCAGCTTGGAGAGAACCGGTGAAAAACTGTTTTTT. Protein product: CASSLERTGEKLFF. The V gene is TRBV5-1, the J gene TRBJ1-4; D gene ambiguous. The CDR3 has 14 residues. V was clipped by 0 bases and J by 7 bases, with 10 bases between them. Per germline, CDR1 SGHRS and CDR2 YFSETQ.

The chain is built from TRBV7-2 and TRBJ1-2; TRBD1 matches at 8 bases. The CDR3 loop spans 15 amino acids. Germline loops: CDR1 SGHTA, CDR2 FQGNSA. V lost 5 bases, J lost 0 bases, and 5 bases stayed unmatched. CDR3 loop: CASSPQGAANYGYTF. In nucleotides, the CDR3 is TGTGCCAGCAGCCCCCAGGGGGCAGCTAACTATGGCTACACCTTC. The full variable domain, completed using reference TRBV7-2 and TRBJ1-2, is GAGVSQSPSNKVTEKGKDVELRCDPISGHTALYWYRQSLGQGLEFLIYFQGNSAPDKSGLPSDRFSAERTGGSVSTLTIQRTQQEDSAVYLCASSPQGAANYGYTFGSGTRLTVV.

This clonotype was counted only a few times. The chain couples TRBV2 to TRBJ2-5; D not resolved. Trimming took off 5 bases at V and 7 bases at J, with 14 bases between the two ends. Germline CDR1 and CDR2: SNHLY and FYNNEI. The CDR3 is made up of 13 amino acids. The CDR3 coding sequence is TGTGCCAGCAGTCCCCGGACGCTGTTGACCCAGTACTTC. Its protein is CASSPRTLLTQYF.

The V gene is TRBV20-1, the J gene TRBJ2-2; D may match TRBD1 or TRBD2 (5 bases each). V lost 4 bases and J 0 bases, leaving 9 bases between the germline ends. CDR1 and CDR2 from the germline V gene are DFQATT and SNEGSKA (reference sequence). This CDR3 comprises 14 residues. CDR3 protein: CSAIGTSNTGELFF. CDR3 bases: TGCAGTGCTATAGGGACCTCGAACACCGGGGAGCTGTTTTTT.

This clonotype occurred many times. The V and J genes are TRBV23-1 and TRBJ1-4, with no clear D. TRBV23-1 carries the ORF label, with uncertain function. This CDR3 comprises 9 residues. V lost 5 bases, J lost 8 bases, and 0 bases lay in between. CDR3 nucleotides: TGCGCCAGCAGTGAAAAACTGTTTTTT. As protein: CASSEKLFF.

In its sample, this clonotype was seen many times. V gene TRBV10-3 combines with J gene TRBJ2-7; D not certain. Trimming stripped 3 bases from V and 5 bases from J, with 17 bases between. Germline values: CDR1 ENHRY, CDR2 SYGVKD. The CDR3 loop spans 15 amino acids. The CDR3, as DNA: TGTGCCATCAGTGATGCGTTAGGAGTGAACCACGAGCAGTACGTC. Protein: CAISDALGVNHEQYV.

This clonotype was seen only a few times. This rearrangement joins TRBV18 to TRBJ1-5, with no clear D. Trimming pared 2 bases from V and 5 bases from J, leaving 7 bases between. The germline CDR1 and CDR2 sequences are KGHSH and LQKENI. The CDR3 spans 13 residues. The CDR3 is CASSPSVDQPQHF. The CDR3 DNA reads TGTGCCAGCTCACCATCGGTTGATCAGCCCCAGCATTTT.

In regard to this clonotype: An end of the junction does not agree with germline; a read error may underlie this. The chain combines TRBV29-1 with TRBJ1-1, with D unclear. This CDR3 has 9 amino acids. Germline CDR1 and CDR2: SQVTM and ANQGSEA. CDR3 coding DNA: TGCAGCGTTGAAGATTACAGAGAATTT. Its translation is CSVEDYREF. Full variable domain (rest looked up from reference TRBV29-1 and TRBJ1-1): SAVISQKPSRDICQRGTSLTIQCQVDSQVTMMFWYRQQPGQSLTLIATANQGSEATYESGFVIDKFPISRPNLTFSTLTVSNMSPEDSSIYLCSVEDYREFGQGTRLTVV.

In this sample, this clonotype turned up a few times. The chain recombines TRBV5-1 with TRBJ2-1; D may be TRBD1 (6 bases). With 3 bases removed from V and 6 bases from J, the gap between germline ends came to 13 bases. CDR1 is SGHRS, CDR2 YFSETQ, per germline. The CDR3 spans 14 residues. CDR3 sequence (DNA): TGCGCCAGCAGCTACGGGACATATCTCAATGAGCAGTTCTTC. Translation: CASSYGTYLNEQFF.

This rearrangement joins TRBV10-2 to TRBJ2-2; D remains ambiguous. V dropped 1 base and J dropped 6 bases, with 3 bases sitting between them. Germline-derived CDR1 and CDR2 are WSHSY and SAAADI. The length of the CDR3 is 12 residues. The CDR3 DNA reads as TGCGCCAGCAGTGAGTGGGCCGGGGAGCTGTTTTTT. This sequence encodes CASSEWAGELFF.

This sequence joins TRBV4-1 and TRBJ2-7; TRBD1 matches at 7 bases. V gave up 3 bases and J gave up 2 bases; unmatched junction bases: 7. The CDR3 has 15 residues. Germline loops: CDR1 MGHRA, CDR2 YSYEKL. The CDR3 loop reads CASSQTPQGTYEQYF. The CDR3 region has the DNA TGCGCCAGCAGCCAGACACCACAGGGGACCTACGAGCAGTACTTC.

This clonotype showed up many times. This chain joins TRBV7-2 and TRBJ2-7, with no clear D. V lost 3 bases to trimming and J lost 2 bases, with 8 bases between them. Germline V gene data show CDR1 as SGHTA and CDR2 as FQGNSA. The CDR3 has 13 residues. CDR3 sequence reads: CASSFTTAYEQYV. In nucleotides, the CDR3 is TGTGCCAGCAGCTTCACCACAGCCTACGAGCAGTACGTC.

This clonotype showed up many times. The chain combines TRBV24-1 with TRBJ2-1; D gene ambiguous. The germline V gene has CDR1 KGHDR and CDR2 SFDVKD. V was shortened by 6 bases and J by 1 base, with 9 bases between the two germline ends. CDR3 size: 14 residues. The CDR3 nucleotides are TGTGCCACCAGTAGTTCAGTTTCCTACAATGAGCAGTTCTTC. Encoded protein: CATSSSVSYNEQFF.

The chain joins TRBV5-6 to TRBJ2-5, with no clear D. The CDR3 contains 12 residues. The germline gives CDR1 SGHDT, CDR2 YYEEEE. Trimming left V 5 bases short and J 5 bases short, with 10 bases between. CDR3 nucleotides: TGTGCCAGCAGTCTGAAAGATGAGACCCAGTACTTC. It encodes CASSLKDETQYF. The variable domain in full, completed from reference TRBV5-6 and TRBJ2-5, reads DAGVTQSPTHLIKTRGQQVTLRCSPKSGHDTVSWYQQALGQGPQFIFQYYEEEERQRGNFPDRFSGHQFPNYSSELNVNALLLGDSALYLCASSLKDETQYFGPGTRLLVL.

This clonotype was seen just once. A read error is possible here, since a much larger clone lies one base away. The chain combines TRBV4-2 with TRBJ1-1; TRBD1 matches 12 bases. The CDR3 has 15 amino acids. Germline CDR1 LGHNA, CDR2 YNFKEQ. The CDR3 sequence is CACSQAGQGAPEAFF. Here the CDR3 DNA reads TGTGCCTGCAGCCAAGCGGGACAGGGGGCCCCTGAAGCTTTCTTT.

V gene TRBV9 combines with J gene TRBJ2-1, with 7 positions matching TRBD2. Trimming at V came to 7 bases and at J to 5 bases, leaving 9 bases not matched to a gene. This CDR3 region has 14 residues. Germline V gives CDR1 SGDLS, CDR2 YYNGEE. CDR3 residues: CASGEGSFDNEQFF. The CDR3 coding sequence is TGTGCCAGCGGGGAGGGTTCTTTTGACAATGAGCAGTTCTTC.

This clonotype has just a few counts. The chain links TRBV6-2 or TRBV6-3 to TRBJ1-5; 10 bases align to TRBD1. CDR3 length: 16 residues. V lost 6 bases, J lost 6 bases, and 11 bases stayed unmatched. The V gene's germline CDR1 is MNHEY and CDR2 SVGEGT. This CDR3 reads CASRIETGGTSQPQHF. CDR3 nucleotides: TGTGCCAGCAGGATAGAGACAGGGGGCACGAGTCAGCCCCAGCATTTT.